The next 13 T cell receptor beta chains were all read from a single sample in a study of T cell repertoires in cytomegalovirus infection. MiXCR, applied by TCRdb to the reads, yields one record per CDR3 protein. The sample holds 150,000 to 200,000 distinct CDR3 sequences, approximately 30% seen once. Sequenced material: PBMCs. All receptors derive from a human donor in good health (CMV status not recorded). Some clones in this sample may be carry-over from other donors' samples.

The chain couples TRBV7-2 to TRBJ2-3, with D unclear. The CDR3 has 13 residues. V lost 5 bases, J lost 0 bases, and 6 bases lay in between. The germline V gene has CDR1 SGHTA and CDR2 FQGNSA. The CDR3 nucleotides read TGTGCCAGCAGCCCCACTAGCACAGATACGCAGTATTTT. This sequence encodes CASSPTSTDTQYF.

The rearrangement joins TRBV12-3 or TRBV12-4 to TRBJ1-3, with D possibly matching TRBD1 (5 bases). The CDR3 is 16 amino acids. The V and J ends lost 5 bases and 0 bases respectively, with 14 bases between them. The chain's CDR3 is CASSAVTAFSGNTIYF. Written as DNA, the CDR3 is TGTGCCAGCAGTGCCGTGACAGCTTTCTCTGGAAACACCATATATTTT.

This clonotype was recorded a few times. The chain joins TRBV18 to TRBJ1-1; D call uncertain. Germline lookup yields CDR1 KGHSH and CDR2 LQKENI. CDR3 size: 13 residues. The ends were cut back, 10 bases at V and 0 bases at J, with 12 bases in the middle. The DNA for the CDR3 is TGTGCCACCACCGAGGCTCTGAACACTGAAGCTTTCTTT. Translating it yields CATTEALNTEAFF. Based on the CDR3 plus reference TRBV18 and TRBJ1-1, the full variable domain is NAGVMQNPRHLVRRRGQEARLRCSPMKGHSHVYWYRQLPEEGLKFMVYLQKENIIDESGMPKERFSAEFPKEGPSILRIQQVVRGDSAAYFCATTEALNTEAFFGQGTRLTVV.

J is TRBJ1-5 and V is TRBV6-1; TRBD1 is a possible D gene (5 bases). Germline CDR1 reads MNHNS; CDR2 reads SASEGT. CDR3 length equals 16 residues. V was trimmed by 6 bases and J by 0 bases, leaving 15 bases between them. CDR3 amino acids: CASSPSRGTSNQPQHF. The DNA for the CDR3 is TGTGCCAGCAGCCCATCCCGGGGGACTAGCAATCAGCCCCAGCATTTT.

Notes on this clonotype: One end of the junction does not line up with germline, which may come from a read error. The J gene is TRBJ2-5, the V gene TRBV4-1, with 8 bases fitting TRBD1. This CDR3 comprises 19 residues. The germline V gene encodes CDR1 MGHRA and CDR2 YSYEKL. The CDR3 DNA sequence: TGCCCCAGCAGCCAAGTTACCCCCATTCAGGGGGCATTGGAAGAGACCCAGTACTTC. Residues: CPSSQVTPIQGALEETQYF.

The chain carries TRBV29-1 and TRBJ2-3; possibly TRBD1 or TRBD2 for D (5 bases each). CDR3 length: 15 amino acids. The V gene's germline CDR1 is SQVTM and CDR2 ANQGSEA. V was trimmed by 0 bases and J by 0 bases, leaving 10 bases between them. The CDR3 sequence: CSVEDRGTSTDTQYF. CDR3 DNA sequence: TGCAGCGTTGAAGATCGGGGCACTAGCACAGATACGCAGTATTTT.

This clonotype was counted at least ten times. The chain employs TRBV7-2 and TRBJ1-1; TRBD1 agrees at 7 bases. CDR3 length: 15 residues. With V trimmed by 5 bases and J by 3 bases, 9 bases remained unmatched. CDR1 and CDR2 (germline): SGHTA, FQGNSA. CDR3 region: CASSPHGDRDTEAFF. As DNA, the CDR3 is TGTGCCAGCAGCCCGCATGGTGACAGGGACACTGAAGCTTTCTTT.

This clonotype was counted once. The chain carries TRBV14 and TRBJ2-7, with D maybe TRBD1 (6 bases). Germline V gives CDR1 SGHDN, CDR2 FVKESK. This CDR3 spans 15 amino acids. Deletions cut 1 base from V and 2 bases from J, with 12 bases between. CDR3 sequence: CASSQGQALTYEQYF. CDR3 bases: TGTGCCAGCAGCCAAGGACAGGCTTTGACCTACGAGCAGTACTTC.

The rearrangement links TRBV29-1 to TRBJ1-2; 10 bases match TRBD1. CDR3 length: 15 amino acids. V lost 7 bases, J lost 5 bases, and 13 bases stayed unmatched. Germline assignment: CDR1 SQVTM and CDR2 ANQGSEA. CDR3 in DNA: TGCAGCGCCCCTTCCCAGGACAGGGGGTTTTATGGCTACACCTTC. It is translated as CSAPSQDRGFYGYTF.

This chain uses TRBV6-4 with TRBJ1-1; TRBD1 matches 7 bases. V dropped 8 bases and J dropped 6; count of bases not matched to a gene: 12. Germline lookup yields CDR1 MRHNA and CDR2 SNTAGT. The CDR3 totals 14 residues. CDR3 nucleotide sequence: TGTGCCAGCTCAACTTCTCAGGGGGGGGCTGAAGCTTTCTTT. Translation gives CASSTSQGGAEAFF.

This clonotype showed up just a few times. V usage is TRBV7-8 and J usage is TRBJ1-2; weak D call: TRBD1 (6 bases). Germline CDR1 reads SGHVS; CDR2 reads FQNEAQ. The CDR3 runs 16 residues. The V end lost 1 base, the J end lost 5 bases, and 17 bases lay between the germline ends. The CDR3 sequence is CASSLERTEFRYGYTF. CDR3 in DNA: TGTGCCAGCAGCTTAGAAAGGACAGAGTTCCGGTATGGCTACACCTTC.

This clonotype has more than one count but fewer than ten. V and J are TRBV12-3 or TRBV12-4 and TRBJ2-2; no reliable D call. CDR3 length: 13 amino acids. V gave up 8 bases and J gave up 7 bases, with 14 bases separating them. The CDR3 spells CASSLDRFGELFF. The CDR3 DNA is TGTGCCAGCTCCTTAGATCGATTCGGGGAGCTGTTTTTT.

The CDR3 sequence: CASSPREGIQETQYF. The DNA of the CDR3 is TGTGCCAGCAGCCCCCGGGAGGGTATCCAAGAGACCCAGTACTTC. The chain recombines TRBV6-2 or TRBV6-3 with TRBJ2-5, with 8 positions matching TRBD2. Trimming cost V 6 bases and J 1 base; bases outside gene matches: 7. This CDR3 has 15 amino acids. Per germline, CDR1 MNHEY and CDR2 SVGEGT.